Following are 24 T cell receptor beta chains from one sample sequenced in a study of T cell repertoires in cytomegalovirus infection. No cognate antigen is known for these TCRs. TCRdb itself ran the reads through MiXCR, one entry per CDR3 protein. This table holds 650,000 to 900,000 distinct CDR3 sequences, over 25% found once. The sequences come from cultured CD8+ T cells from PBMCs, collected from culture after CMV antigen stimulation. These receptors were collected from a human donor in good health (CMV status not recorded). Some clones in this sample may be carry-over from other donors' samples.

At least ten counts were recorded for this clonotype. This chain connects TRBV7-2 to TRBJ2-7; 8 nucleotides align to TRBD2. V lost 1 base to trimming and J lost 6 bases; unmatched junction nucleotides: 5. Looked up from germline, CDR1 is SGHTA and CDR2 is FQGNSA. The CDR3 is made up of 14 amino acids. CDR3 bases: TGTGCCAGCAGCTTAGTTCCGGGGGGGCTCGAGCAGTACGTC. It translates to CASSLVPGGLEQYV.

This clonotype was observed a few times. The chain carries TRBV15 and TRBJ1-6; TRBD1 might be the D (6 bases). This CDR3 comprises 16 residues. Trimming shortened V by 2 bases and J by 5 bases, and 13 bases separated the two germline ends. Germline V gene lookup returns CDR1 LNHNV and CDR2 YYDKDF (reference sequence). The CDR3 sequence: CATSRHRVRDNSPLHF. The CDR3 nucleotides read TGTGCCACCAGCAGACACAGGGTGAGGGATAATTCACCCCTCCACTTT. The full variable domain, completed using reference TRBV15 and TRBJ1-6, is DAMVIQNPRYQVTQFGKPVTLSCSQTLNHNVMYWYQQKSSQAPKLLFHYYDKDFNNEADTPDNFQSRRPNTSFCFLDIRSPGLGDTAMYLCATSRHRVRDNSPLHFGNGTRLTVT.

The J gene is TRBJ2-1, the V gene TRBV19; 9 bases line up with TRBD1. This CDR3 comprises 15 residues. Trimming cost V 6 bases and J 6 bases; bases outside gene matches: 9. Per germline, CDR1 LNHDA and CDR2 SQIVND (reference sequence). The CDR3 loop reads CASRSTGGAINEQFF. CDR3 nucleotides: TGTGCCAGTAGGTCCACAGGGGGCGCGATCAATGAGCAGTTCTTC. Variable domain in full (rest from reference TRBV19 and TRBJ2-1): DGGITQSPKYLFRKEGQNVTLSCEQNLNHDAMYWYRQDPGQGLRLIYYSQIVNDFQKGDIAEGYSVSREKKESFPLTVTSAQKNPTAFYLCASRSTGGAINEQFFGPGTRLTVL.

Only one count was recorded for this clonotype. The chain uses TRBV27 and TRBJ1-4; TRBD1 is a possible D gene (5 bases). Germline V gene lookup returns CDR1 MNHEY and CDR2 SMNVEV (reference sequence). V was clipped by 5 bases and J by 8 bases, with 18 bases between them. This CDR3 has 15 amino acids. Here the CDR3 DNA reads TGTGCCAGCAGTCCCCAGGCTACGGGGGGGGAAAAACTGTTTTTT. This gives the protein CASSPQATGGEKLFF.

This rearrangement joins TRBV6-1 to TRBJ2-1; TRBD2 matches at 14 bases. The germline gives CDR1 MNHNS, CDR2 SASEGT. The ends lost 3 bases at V and 8 bases at J; junction bases unmatched: 18. CDR3 size: 20 residues. CDR3 DNA sequence: TGTGCCAGCAGTGAGGGGCCCCCGGGACTAGCGGGGGCCCTAGGGGATGAGCAGTTCTTC. Its translation: CASSEGPPGLAGALGDEQFF.

The V call is TRBV7-9, the J call TRBJ2-1; 9 bases agree with TRBD2. The CDR3 is made up of 18 amino acids. Trimming removed 2 bases from V and 2 bases from J; junction bases left unmatched: 10. CDR1 SEHNR and CDR2 FQNEAQ come from the germline V gene (reference sequence). The CDR3 region is CASSLLASGGPTYNEQFF. CDR3 DNA sequence: TGTGCCAGCAGCTTATTGGCAAGCGGGGGGCCCACCTACAATGAGCAGTTCTTC.

This clonotype occurred many times. V is TRBV5-1 and J is TRBJ1-1; 7 bases are a match to TRBD1. In germline, CDR1 is SGHRS, CDR2 YFSETQ. With 4 bases clipped from V and 4 bases from J, the junction kept 10 bases outside the gene matches. This CDR3 is built from 15 residues. CDR3 bases: TGCGCCAGCAGCCTCAAACAGGGGTTTGGCACTGAAGCTTTCTTT. This encodes CASSLKQGFGTEAFF.

The rearrangement joins TRBV24-1 to TRBJ2-5, with D possibly being TRBD2 (5 bases). This CDR3 region has 14 residues. V lost 0 bases and J lost 5, with 9 bases in between. The germline V gene encodes CDR1 KGHDR and CDR2 SFDVKD. The CDR3 nucleotides are TGTGCCACCAGTGATTTGGCGGGCGGGGAGACCCAGTACTTC. Its protein product is CATSDLAGGETQYF.

This clonotype was counted a few times. V gene TRBV19 combines with J gene TRBJ2-3; D could derive from TRBD1 or TRBD2 (5 bases each). Trimming took 4 bases from V and 4 from J, leaving 12 bases between them. Germline lookup yields CDR1 LNHDA and CDR2 SQIVND (reference sequence). This CDR3 contains 14 residues. The CDR3 sequence is CASSSRDLPDTQYF. CDR3 coding DNA: TGTGCCAGTAGTAGCCGGGACCTGCCAGATACGCAGTATTTT.

This chain links TRBV13 with TRBJ1-5; no clear D gene. Germline V gene data show CDR1 as PRHDT and CDR2 as FYEKMQ (reference sequence). V lost 1 base and J lost 6, with 10 bases in between. This CDR3 contains 14 residues. The CDR3 DNA sequence: TGTGCCAGCAGCTTAGTCTGGTCCAGTCAGCCCCAGCATTTT. It codes for CASSLVWSSQPQHF.

The chain is built from TRBV9 and TRBJ1-2, with D possibly TRBD1 on 5 matching bases. The CDR3 runs to 12 residues. Germline values: CDR1 SGDLS, CDR2 YYNGEE. V lost 7 bases, J lost 5 bases, and 12 bases lay in between. Here the CDR3 reads CASYRGLYGYTF. The CDR3 nucleotides read TGTGCCAGCTACCGGGGACTTTATGGCTACACCTTC. Filled out from reference TRBV9 and TRBJ1-2, the complete variable domain reads DSGVTQTPKHLITATGQRVTLRCSPRSGDLSVYWYQQSLDQGLQFLIQYYNGEERAKGNILERFSAQQFPDLHSELNLSSLELGDSALYFCASYRGLYGYTFGSGTRLTVV.

This chain connects TRBV5-4 to TRBJ2-5; D is unresolved. V lost 4 bases and J lost 4, with 14 bases in between. CDR3 length equals 14 residues. Looked up from germline, CDR1 is SGHNT and CDR2 is YYREEE (reference sequence). The CDR3 DNA reads as TGTGCCAGCAGCCTTACTTTCAACCCAGAGACCCAGTACTTC. Its protein product is CASSLTFNPETQYF. The full variable domain, rest sourced from reference TRBV5-4 and TRBJ2-5, is ETGVTQSPTHLIKTRGQQVTLRCSSQSGHNTVSWYQQALGQGPQFIFQYYREEENGRGNFPPRFSGLQFPNYSSELNVNALELDDSALYLCASSLTFNPETQYFGPGTRLLVL.

This clonotype was counted many times. V gene TRBV12-5 combines with J gene TRBJ2-5, with 11 bases fitting TRBD1. Germline trimming cut 0 bases from V and 0 bases from J; bases unmatched to any gene: 9. The length of the CDR3 is 19 residues. Germline lookup yields CDR1 LGHNT and CDR2 FRNRAP. CDR3 sequence reads: CASGLVPSRDRGNQETQYF. CDR3 DNA sequence: TGTGCTAGTGGTTTGGTGCCTAGCCGGGACAGGGGGAACCAAGAGACCCAGTACTTC.

This clonotype has just a few counts. The chain recombines TRBV27 with TRBJ1-2; D is possibly TRBD1 (6 bases). V lost 7 bases, J lost 2 bases, and 20 bases lay in between. Germline V gene lookup returns CDR1 MNHEY and CDR2 SMNVEV (reference sequence). This CDR3 is built from 16 residues. CDR3 nucleotide sequence: TGTGCCAGCAACAAGCCGGGACATCGGAGAAACTATGGCTACACCTTC. This sequence encodes CASNKPGHRRNYGYTF.

This clonotype has only a few counts. V and J are TRBV24-1 and TRBJ2-6; D is unresolved. Per the germline V gene, CDR1 is KGHDR and CDR2 is SFDVKD. Trimming took off 5 bases at V and 0 bases at J, with 10 bases between the two ends. The CDR3 is 16 amino acids. In nucleotides, the CDR3 is TGTGCCACCAGTGCCCCGACGGTCTCTGGGGCCAACGTCCTGACTTTC. Translating gives CATSAPTVSGANVLTF.

This clonotype has a handful of counts. J is TRBJ2-3 and V is TRBV7-2, with TRBD2 identical over 7 bases. Trimming cost V 2 bases and J 4 bases; bases outside gene matches: 6. CDR3 length: 15 residues. Germline CDR1 is SGHTA and CDR2 is FQGNSA. The CDR3 DNA is TGTGCCAGCAGCTTAAGGACTAGTCGGTCAGATACGCAGTATTTT. The encoded protein is CASSLRTSRSDTQYF. Together with reference TRBV7-2 and TRBJ2-3, the CDR3 gives the full variable domain: GAGVSQSPSNKVTEKGKDVELRCDPISGHTALYWYRQSLGQGLEFLIYFQGNSAPDKSGLPSDRFSAERTGGSVSTLTIQRTQQEDSAVYLCASSLRTSRSDTQYFGPGTRLTVL.

The chain combines TRBV14 with TRBJ2-2; D is undetermined. CDR1 SGHDN and CDR2 FVKESK come from the germline V gene. V was pared by 0 bases and J by 5 bases, with 16 bases between. The CDR3 runs 17 residues. The CDR3 reads CASSQDPRQDRTGELFF. CDR3 bases: TGTGCCAGCAGCCAAGATCCTCGCCAAGATCGGACCGGGGAGCTGTTTTTT.

Worth noting for this clonotype: No conserved phenylalanine or tryptophan ends this CDR3, so it is likely a read error. The rearrangement joins TRBV7-8 to TRBJ1-5; possible D gene TRBD1, 6 bases. Per the germline V gene, CDR1 is SGHVS and CDR2 is FQNEAQ. The CDR3 length is 14 residues. V was clipped by 5 bases and J by 5 bases, with 13 bases between them. The CDR3 DNA sequence: TGTGCCAGCAGCCCCCCCGGGGGCGATCAGCCCCAGCATTCT. Its protein is CASSPPGGDQPQHS.

The rearrangement uses TRBV4-1 and TRBJ1-4; the D gene is possibly TRBD1 (6 bases). The CDR3 sequence is 15 residues long. Trimming shortened V by 1 base and J by 6 bases, and 12 bases separated the two germline ends. CDR1 MGHRA and CDR2 YSYEKL come from the germline V gene. The CDR3 sequence is CASSQVYRDYEKLFF. CDR3 DNA sequence: TGCGCCAGCAGCCAAGTATACAGGGACTATGAAAAACTGTTTTTT.

The chain joins TRBV4-1 to TRBJ1-5; D is unclear. Germline V gives CDR1 MGHRA, CDR2 YSYEKL. V gave up 0 bases and J gave up 0 bases, with 9 bases separating them. The CDR3 loop spans 16 amino acids. In DNA, the CDR3 is TGCGCCAGCAGCCAAGACGACTCAGTTAGCAATCAGCCCCAGCATTTT. It is translated as CASSQDDSVSNQPQHF.

Ten or more counts support this clonotype. CDR3: CASSFAKRGHEQFF. The CDR3 coding sequence is TGTGCCAGCAGCTTTGCTAAGCGGGGGCATGAGCAGTTCTTC. This rearrangement joins TRBV7-8 to TRBJ2-1, with 8 bases that match TRBD2. CDR3 length: 14 amino acids. Germline CDR1 and CDR2: SGHVS and FQNEAQ. Losses at the gene ends were 3 bases for V and 8 bases for J; bases not matched to a gene: 6.

This clonotype was detected ten times or more. The chain couples TRBV6-1 to TRBJ2-1, with 8 nucleotides matching TRBD1. There are 16 residues in the CDR3. Germline CDR1 MNHNS, CDR2 SASEGT. J was trimmed by 1 base and V by 6 bases; bases with no gene match: 8. In DNA, the CDR3 is TGTGCCAGCAGATATCAAGGACAGGGATCCTACAATGAGCAGTTCTTC. Translating it yields CASRYQGQGSYNEQFF.

This clonotype came up once. The CDR3 bases are TGCGCCAGCAGCCAAGTCCCAACCGGACTAGCGGGGAACTTTGAGCAGTTCTTC. Translating it yields CASSQVPTGLAGNFEQFF. The chain has TRBV4-1 and TRBJ2-1; 12 bases agree with TRBD2. Looked up from germline, CDR1 is MGHRA and CDR2 is YSYEKL. The CDR3 length is 18 residues. V gave up 1 base and J gave up 9 bases; unmatched junction bases: 13.

The chain has TRBV28 and TRBJ1-3; D is possibly TRBD1 (6 bases). Germline values: CDR1 MDHEN, CDR2 SYDVKM. CDR3 length equals 20 residues. Trimming cost V 7 bases and J 1 base, with 29 bases left between them. The CDR3 coding sequence is TGTGCCAGCAACGGGGACACCCTGAAAAAAAGAATCCAATCTGGAAACACCATATATTTT. Translating it yields CASNGDTLKKRIQSGNTIYF.